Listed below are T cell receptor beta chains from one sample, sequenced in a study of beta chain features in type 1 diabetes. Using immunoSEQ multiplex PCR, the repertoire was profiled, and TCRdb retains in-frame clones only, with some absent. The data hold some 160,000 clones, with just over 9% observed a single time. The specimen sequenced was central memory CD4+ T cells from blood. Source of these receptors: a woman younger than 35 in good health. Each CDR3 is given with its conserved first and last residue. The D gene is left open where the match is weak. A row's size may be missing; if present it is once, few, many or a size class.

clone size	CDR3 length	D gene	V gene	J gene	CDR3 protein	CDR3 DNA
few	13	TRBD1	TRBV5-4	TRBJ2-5	CASSPGTEETQYF	TGTGCCAGCAGCCCCGGGACAGAAGAGACCCAGTACTTC
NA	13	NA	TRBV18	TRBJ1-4	CASSGPSNEKLFF	TGTGCCAGCTCAGGGCCCAGTAATGAAAAACTGTTTTTT
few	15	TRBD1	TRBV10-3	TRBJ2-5	CAISPGTGLQETQYF	TGTGCCATCAGTCCCGGGACAGGCCTCCAAGAGACCCAGTACTTC
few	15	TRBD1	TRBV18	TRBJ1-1	CASSPPGQGRTEAFF	TGTGCCAGCTCACCGCCCGGACAGGGGAGGACTGAAGCTTTCTTT
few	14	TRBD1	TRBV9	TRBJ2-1	CASSVQGANNEQFF	TGTGCCAGCAGCGTCCAGGGGGCGAACAATGAGCAGTTCTTC
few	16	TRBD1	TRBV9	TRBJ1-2	CASSEGRQGDLYGYTF	TGTGCCAGCAGCGAGGGTAGACAGGGAGACCTTTATGGCTACACCTTC
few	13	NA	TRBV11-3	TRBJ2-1	CASSFPHIQEQFF	TGTGCCAGCAGCTTCCCTCATATACAGGAGCAGTTCTTC
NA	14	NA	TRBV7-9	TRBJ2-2	CASSFLPITGELFF	TGTGCCAGCAGCTTCCTTCCTATCACCGGGGAGCTGTTTTTT
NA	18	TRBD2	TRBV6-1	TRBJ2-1	CASSDRTSGSGLGNEQFF	TGTGCCAGCAGTGACAGGACTAGCGGGAGCGGGCTGGGGAATGAGCAGTTCTTC
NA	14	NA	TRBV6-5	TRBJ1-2	CASRPGQRGYGYTF	TGTGCCAGCAGACCCGGACAGAGGGGATATGGCTACACCTTC
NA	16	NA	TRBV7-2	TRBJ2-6	CASSLQGQTGANVLTF	TGTGCCAGCAGCTTACAGGGCCAAACGGGGGCCAACGTCCTGACTTTC
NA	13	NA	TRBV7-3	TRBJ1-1	CASSLRADTEAFF	TGTGCCAGCAGCTTAAGGGCAGACACTGAAGCTTTCTTT
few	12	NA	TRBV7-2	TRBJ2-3	CASSLGADTQYF	TGTGCCAGCAGCTTGGGCGCAGATACGCAGTATTTT
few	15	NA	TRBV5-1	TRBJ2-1	CASSLDGGSYNEQFF	TGCGCCAGCAGCTTGGACGGAGGCTCTTACAATGAGCAGTTCTTC
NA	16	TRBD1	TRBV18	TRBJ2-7	CASSLRTGGVRNEQYF	TGTGCCAGCTCATTACGGACAGGGGGCGTTCGGAACGAGCAGTACTTC
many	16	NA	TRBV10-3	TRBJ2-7	CAISESGGRSVYEQYF	TGTGCCATCAGTGAGTCAGGCGGGCGTTCTGTATACGAGCAGTACTTC
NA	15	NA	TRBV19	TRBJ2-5	CASSLEHSNQETQYF	TGTGCCAGTAGTTTAGAACATTCAAACCAAGAGACCCAGTACTTC
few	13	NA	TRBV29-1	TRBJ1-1	CSVQGGGWAEAFF	TGCAGCGTTCAAGGAGGGGGTTGGGCTGAAGCTTTCTTT
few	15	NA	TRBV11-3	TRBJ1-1	CASSPDRRYLLEAFF	TGTGCCAGCAGCCCCGACAGACGCTATCTACTTGAAGCTTTCTTT
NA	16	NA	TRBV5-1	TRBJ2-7	CASSLDALNGVYEQYF	TGCGCCAGCAGCTTAGACGCCCTTAACGGGGTCTACGAGCAGTACTTC
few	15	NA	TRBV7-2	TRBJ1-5	CASSSDSFSNQPQHF	TGTGCCAGCAGCTCCGACAGCTTTAGCAATCAGCCCCAGCATTTT
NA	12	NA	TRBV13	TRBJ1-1	CASGRGLGEAFF	TGTGCCAGCGGGAGGGGGTTGGGTGAAGCTTTCTTT
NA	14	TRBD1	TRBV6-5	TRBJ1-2	CASRKTTGTYGYTF	TGTGCCAGCAGAAAAACGACAGGGACCTATGGCTACACCTTC
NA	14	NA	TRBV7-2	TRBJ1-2	CASSLDRVNYGYTF	TGTGCCAGCAGCTTGGACAGAGTTAACTATGGCTACACCTTC
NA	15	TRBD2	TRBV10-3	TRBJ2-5	CAIRGSGRGQETQYF	TGTGCCATCAGGGGTAGCGGGAGGGGACAAGAGACCCAGTACTTC
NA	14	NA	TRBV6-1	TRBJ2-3	CASSDQAGEDTQYF	TGTGCCAGCAGTGATCAGGCCGGGGAAGATACGCAGTATTTT
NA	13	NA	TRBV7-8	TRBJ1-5	CASSLVGSQPQHF	TGTGCCAGCAGCTTAGTTGGCAGTCAGCCCCAGCATTTT
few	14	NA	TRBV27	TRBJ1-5	CASSSGSGQGPQHF	TGTGCCAGCAGTTCAGGATCCGGTCAGGGGCCCCAGCATTTT
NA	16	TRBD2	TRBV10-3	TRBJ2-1	CAIGSQAGKSYNEQFF	TGTGCCATCGGGAGCCAAGCGGGGAAATCCTACAATGAGCAGTTCTTC
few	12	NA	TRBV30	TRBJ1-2	CAWSVTEGGYTF	TGTGCCTGGAGTGTAACAGAGGGCGGCTACACCTTC
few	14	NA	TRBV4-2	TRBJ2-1	CASSQQRNYNEQFF	TGTGCCAGCAGCCAACAGCGCAACTACAATGAGCAGTTCTTC
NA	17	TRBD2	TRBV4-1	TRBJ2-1	CASSRRGEERRANEQFF	TGCGCCAGCAGCCGACGGGGGGAAGAGCGCCGCGCAAATGAGCAGTTCTTC
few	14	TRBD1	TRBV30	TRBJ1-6	CAWSVTGVNSPLHF	TGTGCCTGGAGCGTGACAGGGGTAAATTCACCCCTCCACTTT
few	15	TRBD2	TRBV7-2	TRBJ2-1	CASSVGTSGYNEQFF	TGTGCCAGCAGCGTAGGGACTAGCGGGTACAATGAGCAGTTCTTC
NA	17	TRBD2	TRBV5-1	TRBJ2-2	CASSPLAGGRHTGELFF	TGCGCCAGCAGCCCTTTAGCGGGGGGGCGGCACACCGGGGAGCTGTTTTTT
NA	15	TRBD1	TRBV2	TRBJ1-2	CASSVSGTGVSGYTF	TGTGCCAGCAGTGTCTCCGGGACAGGGGTCTCTGGCTACACCTTC
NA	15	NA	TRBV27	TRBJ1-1	CASSLGAGVNTEAFF	TGTGCCAGCAGTTTGGGGGCAGGGGTGAACACTGAAGCTTTCTTT
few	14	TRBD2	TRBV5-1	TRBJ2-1	CASSFGTGGNEQFF	TGCGCCAGCAGCTTCGGAACGGGAGGGAATGAGCAGTTCTTC
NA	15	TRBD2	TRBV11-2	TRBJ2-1	CASSFLADPYNEQFF	TGTGCCAGCAGCTTCCTAGCGGACCCCTACAATGAGCAGTTCTTC
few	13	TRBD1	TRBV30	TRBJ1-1	CAWNQGVRLLAFF	TGTGCCTGGAACCAGGGGGTACGACTTTTGGCTTTCTTT
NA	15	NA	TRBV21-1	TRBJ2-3	CASSNRTSQRNTQYF	TGTGCCAGCAGCAATAGGACTAGTCAAAGAAATACGCAGTATTTT
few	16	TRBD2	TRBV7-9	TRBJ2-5	CASSPGLAGRQETQYF	TGTGCCAGCAGCCCGGGACTAGCGGGAAGACAAGAGACCCAGTACTTC
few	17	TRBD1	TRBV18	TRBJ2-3	CASSPSQGAGGPDTQYF	TGTGCCAGCTCACCGTCACAGGGGGCTGGCGGCCCAGATACGCAGTATTTT
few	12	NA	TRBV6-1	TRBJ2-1	CASSEIPGQWFF	TGTGCCAGCAGTGAAATACCGGGACAATGGTTCTTC
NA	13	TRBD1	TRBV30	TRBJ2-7	CAWRIRGSYEQYF	TGTGCCTGGAGGATCAGGGGGTCCTACGAGCAGTACTTC
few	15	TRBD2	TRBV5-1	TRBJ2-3	CASSFGTSGTDTQYF	TGCGCCAGCAGCTTCGGGACTAGCGGCACAGATACGCAGTATTTT
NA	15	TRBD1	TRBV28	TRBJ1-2	CASGDRDRVLRGYTF	TGTGCCAGCGGAGACCGGGACAGGGTCCTTCGTGGCTACACCTTC
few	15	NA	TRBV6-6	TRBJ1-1	CASSFPDSGNTEAFF	TGTGCCAGCAGTTTTCCAGACAGTGGGAACACTGAAGCTTTCTTT
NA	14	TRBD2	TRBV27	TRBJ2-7	CASSPGGIRYEQYF	TGTGCCAGCAGCCCGGGGGGGATCCGGTACGAGCAGTACTTC
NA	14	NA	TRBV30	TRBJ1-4	CAWARGGPNEKLFF	TGTGCCTGGGCGAGGGGGGGACCTAATGAAAAACTGTTTTTT
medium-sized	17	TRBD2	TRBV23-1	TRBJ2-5	CASSQTSGRRTQETQYF	TGCGCCAGCAGTCAAACTAGCGGGAGGAGGACCCAAGAGACCCAGTACTTC
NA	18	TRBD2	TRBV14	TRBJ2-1	CASSQDTNPGLAGGEQFF	TGTGCCAGCAGCCAAGATACAAATCCGGGACTAGCGGGAGGTGAGCAGTTCTTC
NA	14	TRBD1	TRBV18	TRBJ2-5	CASSATGGGETQYF	TGTGCCAGCTCAGCCACAGGGGGCGGAGAGACCCAGTACTTC
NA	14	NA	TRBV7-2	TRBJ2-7	CASSPTGSAYEQYF	TGTGCCAGCAGCCCAACGGGGAGCGCCTACGAGCAGTACTTC
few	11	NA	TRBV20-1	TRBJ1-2	CSAVALLGYTF	TGCAGTGCTGTTGCACTTCTTGGCTACACCTTC